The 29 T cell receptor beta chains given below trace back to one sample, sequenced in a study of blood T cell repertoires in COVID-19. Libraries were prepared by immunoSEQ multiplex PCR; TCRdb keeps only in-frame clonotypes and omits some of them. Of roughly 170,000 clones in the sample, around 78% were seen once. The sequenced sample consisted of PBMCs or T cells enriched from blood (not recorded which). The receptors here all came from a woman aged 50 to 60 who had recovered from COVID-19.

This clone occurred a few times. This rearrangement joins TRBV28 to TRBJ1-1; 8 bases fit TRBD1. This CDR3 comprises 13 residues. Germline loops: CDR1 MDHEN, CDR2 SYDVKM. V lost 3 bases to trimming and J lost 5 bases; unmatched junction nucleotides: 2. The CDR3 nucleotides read TGTGCCAGCAGTTTCCAGGGGGCTACTGAAGCTTTCTTT. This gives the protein CASSFQGATEAFF.

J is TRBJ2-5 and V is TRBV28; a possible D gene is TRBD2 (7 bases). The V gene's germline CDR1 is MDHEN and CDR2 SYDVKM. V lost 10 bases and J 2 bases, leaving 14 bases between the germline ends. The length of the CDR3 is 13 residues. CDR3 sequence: CATFGGPQETQYF. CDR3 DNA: TGTGCCACCTTCGGGGGGCCTCAAGAGACCCAGTACTTC.

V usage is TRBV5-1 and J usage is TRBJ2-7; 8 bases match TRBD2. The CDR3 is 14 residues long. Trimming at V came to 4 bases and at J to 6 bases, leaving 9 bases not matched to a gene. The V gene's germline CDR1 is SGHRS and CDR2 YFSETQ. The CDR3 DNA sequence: TGCGCCAGCAGCCCGGGGGGGCGAAATGCCGAGCAGTACGTC. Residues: CASSPGGRNAEQYV.

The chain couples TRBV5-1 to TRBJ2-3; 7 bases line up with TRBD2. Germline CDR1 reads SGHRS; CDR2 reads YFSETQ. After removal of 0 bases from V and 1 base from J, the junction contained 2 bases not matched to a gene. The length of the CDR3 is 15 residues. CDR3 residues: CASSLGRGGTDTQYF. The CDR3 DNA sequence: TGCGCCAGCAGCTTGGGACGGGGGGGCACAGATACGCAGTATTTT.

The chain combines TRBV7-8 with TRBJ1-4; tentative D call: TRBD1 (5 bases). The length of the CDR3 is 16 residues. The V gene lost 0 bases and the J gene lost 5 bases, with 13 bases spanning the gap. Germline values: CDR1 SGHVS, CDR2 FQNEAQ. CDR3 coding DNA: TGTGCCAGCAGCTTAGCGGGGGGGAGAGGGAATGAAAAACTGTTTTTT. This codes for CASSLAGGRGNEKLFF. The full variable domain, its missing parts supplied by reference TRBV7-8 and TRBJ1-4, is GAGVSQSPRYKVAKRGQDVALRCDPISGHVSLFWYQQALGQGPEFLTYFQNEAQLDKSGLPSDRFFAERPEGSVSTLKIQRTQQEDSAVYLCASSLAGGRGNEKLFFGSGTQLSVL.

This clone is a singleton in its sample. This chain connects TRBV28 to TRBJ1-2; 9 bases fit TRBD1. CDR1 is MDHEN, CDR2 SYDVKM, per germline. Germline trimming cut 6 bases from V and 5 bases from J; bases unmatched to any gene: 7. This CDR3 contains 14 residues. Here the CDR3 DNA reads TGTGCCAGCAGGGCCGGGACAGGGACATATGGCTACACCTTC. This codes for CASRAGTGTYGYTF.

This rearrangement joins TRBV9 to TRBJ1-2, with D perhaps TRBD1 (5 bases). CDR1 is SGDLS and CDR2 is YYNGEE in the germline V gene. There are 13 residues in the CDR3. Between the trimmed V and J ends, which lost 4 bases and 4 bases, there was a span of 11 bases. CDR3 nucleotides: TGTGCCAGCAGCCTCAAGGGGCCCTATGGCTACACCTTC. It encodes CASSLKGPYGYTF.

Here the CDR3 reads CASGRSGRGNEQFF. CDR3 nucleotide sequence: TGTGCCAGCGGCAGGTCAGGGAGGGGGAATGAGCAGTTCTTC. This sequence joins TRBV11-2 and TRBJ2-1; D is possibly TRBD2 (7 bases). The CDR3 length is 14 residues. The germline CDR1 and CDR2 sequences are SGHAT and FQNNGV. Trimming pared 8 bases from V and 7 bases from J, leaving 18 bases between.

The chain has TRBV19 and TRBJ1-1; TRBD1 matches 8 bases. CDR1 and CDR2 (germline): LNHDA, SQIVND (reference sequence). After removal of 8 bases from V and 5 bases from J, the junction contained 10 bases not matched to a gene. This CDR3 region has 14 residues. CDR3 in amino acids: CASGVTGGGTEAFF. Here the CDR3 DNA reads TGTGCCAGTGGGGTTACAGGGGGAGGGACTGAAGCTTTCTTT.

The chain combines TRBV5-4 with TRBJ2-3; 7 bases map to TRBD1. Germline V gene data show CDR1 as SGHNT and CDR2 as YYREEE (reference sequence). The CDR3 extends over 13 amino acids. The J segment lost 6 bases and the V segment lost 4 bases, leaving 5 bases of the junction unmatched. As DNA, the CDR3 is TGTGCCAGCAGCCCAGGGGGAAAGGATACGCAGTATTTT. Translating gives CASSPGGKDTQYF.

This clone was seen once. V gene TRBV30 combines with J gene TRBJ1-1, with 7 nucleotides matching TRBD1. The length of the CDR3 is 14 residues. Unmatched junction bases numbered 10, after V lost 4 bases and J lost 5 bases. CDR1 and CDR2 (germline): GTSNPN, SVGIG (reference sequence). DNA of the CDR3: TGTGCCTGGACAGTGCGACAGGGATATACTGAAGCTTTCTTT. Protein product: CAWTVRQGYTEAFF.

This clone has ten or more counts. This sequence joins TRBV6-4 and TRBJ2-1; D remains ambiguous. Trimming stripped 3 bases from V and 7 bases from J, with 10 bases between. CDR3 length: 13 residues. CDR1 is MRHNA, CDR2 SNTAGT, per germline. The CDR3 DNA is TGTGCCAGCAGTGAAGTTGAGACAAATGAGCAGTTCTTC. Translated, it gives CASSEVETNEQFF.

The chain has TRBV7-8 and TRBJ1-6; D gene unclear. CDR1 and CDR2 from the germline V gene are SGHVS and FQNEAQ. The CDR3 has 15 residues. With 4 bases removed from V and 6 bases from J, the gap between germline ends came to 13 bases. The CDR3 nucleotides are TGTGCCAGCAGCTCCCTGTCCCCCGGTAATTCACCCCTCCACTTT. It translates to CASSSLSPGNSPLHF.

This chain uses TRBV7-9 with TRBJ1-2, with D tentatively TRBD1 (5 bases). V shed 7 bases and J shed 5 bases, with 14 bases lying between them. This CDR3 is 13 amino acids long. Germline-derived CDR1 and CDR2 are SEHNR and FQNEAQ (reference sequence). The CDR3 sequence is CASNHGGVYGYTF. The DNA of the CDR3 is TGTGCCAGCAACCACGGGGGGGTATATGGCTACACCTTC. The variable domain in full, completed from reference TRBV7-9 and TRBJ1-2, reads DTGVSQNPRHKITKRGQNVTFRCDPISEHNRLYWYRQTLGQGPEFLTYFQNEAQLEKSRLLSDRFSAERPKGSFSTLEIQRTEQGDSAMYLCASNHGGVYGYTFGSGTRLTVV.

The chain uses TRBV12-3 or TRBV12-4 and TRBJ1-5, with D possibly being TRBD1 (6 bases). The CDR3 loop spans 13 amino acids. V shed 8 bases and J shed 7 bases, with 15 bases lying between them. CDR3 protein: CASGGGPEQPQHF. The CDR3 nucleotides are TGTGCCAGCGGGGGGGGGCCGGAACAGCCCCAGCATTTT.

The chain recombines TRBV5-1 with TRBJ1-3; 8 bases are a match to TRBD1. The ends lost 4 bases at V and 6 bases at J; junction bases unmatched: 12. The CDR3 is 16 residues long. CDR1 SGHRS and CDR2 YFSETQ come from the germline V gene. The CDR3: CASSTHPGQGVNTIYF. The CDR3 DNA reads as TGCGCCAGCAGCACCCACCCTGGACAGGGCGTAAACACCATATATTTT. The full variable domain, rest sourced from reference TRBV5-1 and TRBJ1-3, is KAGVTQTPRYLIKTRGQQVTLSCSPISGHRSVSWYQQTPGQGLQFLFEYFSETQRNKGNFPGRFSGRQFSNSRSEMNVSTLELGDSALYLCASSTHPGQGVNTIYFGEGSWLTVV.

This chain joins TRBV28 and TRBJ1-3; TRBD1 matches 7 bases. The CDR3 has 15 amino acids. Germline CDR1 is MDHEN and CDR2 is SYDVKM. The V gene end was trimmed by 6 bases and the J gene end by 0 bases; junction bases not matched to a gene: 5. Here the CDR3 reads CASREGQLSGNTIYF. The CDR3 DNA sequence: TGTGCCAGCAGGGAGGGACAGCTCTCTGGAAACACCATATATTTT.

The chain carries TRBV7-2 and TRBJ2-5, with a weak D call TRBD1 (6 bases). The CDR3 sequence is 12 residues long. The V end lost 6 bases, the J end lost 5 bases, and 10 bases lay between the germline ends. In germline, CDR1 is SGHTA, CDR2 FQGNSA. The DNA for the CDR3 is TGTGCCAGCAGAGGGGGACGGGAGACCCAGTACTTC. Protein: CASRGGRETQYF.

CDR3 sequence (DNA): TGTGCCAGCAGCCCCTGGCGAGGGCCTGGGAGGCAGCCCCAGCATTTT. Its translation: CASSPWRGPGRQPQHF. The chain carries TRBV3-1 (or the pseudogene TRBV3-2) and TRBJ1-5; D is uncertain. CDR3 length equals 16 residues. Germline loops: CDR1 LGHDT, CDR2 YNNKEL (reference sequence). Trimming removed 4 bases at V and 7 bases at J, with 20 bases between.

DNA of the CDR3: TGCAGTAGTACTAGCGGGGGAGGAGAGACCCAGTACTTC. It codes for CSSTSGGGETQYF. This chain links TRBV29-1 with TRBJ2-5, with 11 bases aligning to TRBD2. Germline-derived CDR1 and CDR2 are SQVTM and ANQGSEA. There are 13 residues in the CDR3.

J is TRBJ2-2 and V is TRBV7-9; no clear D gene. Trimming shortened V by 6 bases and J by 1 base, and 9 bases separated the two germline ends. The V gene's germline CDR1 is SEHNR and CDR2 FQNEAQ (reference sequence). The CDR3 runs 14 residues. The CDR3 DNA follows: TGTGCCAGCAGTACCACGCGGAACACCGGGGAGCTGTTTTTT. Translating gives CASSTTRNTGELFF.

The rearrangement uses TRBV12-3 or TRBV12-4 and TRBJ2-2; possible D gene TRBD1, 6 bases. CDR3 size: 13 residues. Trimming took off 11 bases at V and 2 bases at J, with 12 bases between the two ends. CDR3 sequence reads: CASGQLNTGELFF. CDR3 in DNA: TGTGCCTCGGGACAATTAAACACCGGGGAGCTGTTTTTT.

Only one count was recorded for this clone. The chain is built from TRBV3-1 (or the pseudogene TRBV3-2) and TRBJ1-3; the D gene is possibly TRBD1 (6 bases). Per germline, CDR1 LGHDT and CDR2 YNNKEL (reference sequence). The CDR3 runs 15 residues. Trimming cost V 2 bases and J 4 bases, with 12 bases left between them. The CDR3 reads CASSQYTQGGNTIYF. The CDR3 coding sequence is TGTGCCAGCAGCCAATACACTCAGGGGGGAAACACCATATATTTT.

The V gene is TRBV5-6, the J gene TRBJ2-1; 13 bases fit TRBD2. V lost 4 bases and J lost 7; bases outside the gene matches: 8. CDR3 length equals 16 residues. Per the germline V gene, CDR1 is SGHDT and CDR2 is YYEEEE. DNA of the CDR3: TGTGCCAGCAGCGTAGGACTAGCGGGAGTCTCAAATGAGCAGTTCTTC. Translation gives CASSVGLAGVSNEQFF.

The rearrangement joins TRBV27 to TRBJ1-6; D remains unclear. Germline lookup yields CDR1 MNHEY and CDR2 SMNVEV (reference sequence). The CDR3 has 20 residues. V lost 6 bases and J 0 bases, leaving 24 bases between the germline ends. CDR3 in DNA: TGTGCCAGCAGCTTCACTACCCGAAATATGCCGAGCTCCTATAATTCACCCCTCCACTTT. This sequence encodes CASSFTTRNMPSSYNSPLHF.

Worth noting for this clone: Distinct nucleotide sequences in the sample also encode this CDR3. This CDR3 is CASSVIAGEADTQYF. The CDR3 DNA reads as TGTGCCAGCAGCGTTATAGCGGGAGAGGCAGATACGCAGTATTTT. V and J are TRBV9 and TRBJ2-3, with 9 bases fitting TRBD2. Germline-derived CDR1 and CDR2 are SGDLS and YYNGEE. The CDR3 sequence is 15 residues long. The J segment lost 4 bases and the V segment lost 2 bases, leaving 5 bases of the junction unmatched.

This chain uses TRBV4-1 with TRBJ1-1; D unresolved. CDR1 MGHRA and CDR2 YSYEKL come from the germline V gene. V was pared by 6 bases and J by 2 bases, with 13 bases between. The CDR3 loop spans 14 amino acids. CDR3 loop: CASRAVTANTEAFF. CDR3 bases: TGCGCCAGCAGGGCAGTCACAGCAAACACTGAAGCTTTCTTT.

CDR3 region: CASSQGLDSPLHF. As DNA, the CDR3 is TGTGCCAGCAGTCAGGGATTGGATTCACCCCTCCACTTT. The chain joins TRBV12-3 or TRBV12-4 to TRBJ1-6; TRBD1 is a possible D gene (5 bases). Trimming removed 5 bases at V and 8 bases at J, with 10 bases between. This CDR3 is 13 amino acids long.

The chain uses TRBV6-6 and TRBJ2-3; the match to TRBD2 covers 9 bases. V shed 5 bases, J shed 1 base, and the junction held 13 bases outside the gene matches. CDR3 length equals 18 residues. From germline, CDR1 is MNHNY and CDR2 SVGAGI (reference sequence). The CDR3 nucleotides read TGTGCCAGCAGTCCCCCAGTGGGAGCGGGGGGCCGCACAGATACGCAGTATTTT. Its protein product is CASSPPVGAGGRTDTQYF.